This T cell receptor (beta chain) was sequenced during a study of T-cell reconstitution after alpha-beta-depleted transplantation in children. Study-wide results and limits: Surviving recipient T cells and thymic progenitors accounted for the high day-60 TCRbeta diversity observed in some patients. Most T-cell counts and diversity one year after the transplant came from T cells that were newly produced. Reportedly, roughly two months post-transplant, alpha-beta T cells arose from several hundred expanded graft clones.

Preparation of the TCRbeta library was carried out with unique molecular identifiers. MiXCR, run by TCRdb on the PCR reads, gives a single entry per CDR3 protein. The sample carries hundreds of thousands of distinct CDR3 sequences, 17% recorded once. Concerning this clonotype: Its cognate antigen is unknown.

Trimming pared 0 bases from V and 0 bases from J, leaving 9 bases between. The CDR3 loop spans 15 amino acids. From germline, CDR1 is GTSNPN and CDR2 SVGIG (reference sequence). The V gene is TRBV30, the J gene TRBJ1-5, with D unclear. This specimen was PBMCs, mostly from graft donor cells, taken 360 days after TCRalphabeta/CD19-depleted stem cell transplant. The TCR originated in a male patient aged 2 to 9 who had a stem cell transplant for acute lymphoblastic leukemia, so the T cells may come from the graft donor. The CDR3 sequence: CAWSVTQYSNQPQHF. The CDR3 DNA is TGTGCCTGGAGTGTCACACAGTATAGCAATCAGCCCCAGCATTTT.